A selection of T cell receptor beta chains follows, all from one sample in a study of CD4 T cells in relation to SARS-CoV-2 and coronaviruses. Data came from immunoSEQ multiplex PCR; TCRdb stores just in-frame clones and leaves some out. Here the sample spans approximately 70,000 clones, 80% to 95% being singletons. Material: naive CD4+ T cells from PBMCs. Receptor source: a human donor in good health. Each CDR3 is given with its conserved first and last residue. A D gene is named only where the DNA matches it firmly.

j_gene	d_gene	v_gene	CDR3aa	CDR3nt
TRBJ2-1	.	TRBV2	CASSEDLGTTSYNEQFF	TGTGCCAGCAGTGAAGATCTAGGGACCACCTCCTACAATGAGCAGTTCTTC
TRBJ1-1	TRBD1	TRBV19	CASSARLGQGNTEAFF	TGTGCCAGTAGTGCACGCCTGGGACAGGGGAACACTGAAGCTTTCTTT
TRBJ2-1	TRBD1	TRBV16	CASSQHAGQGNNEQFF	TGTGCCAGCAGCCAGCACGCGGGACAGGGAAACAATGAGCAGTTCTTC
TRBJ1-1	.	TRBV28	CASSGGGVGAEDTEAFF	TGTGCCAGCAGTGGAGGAGGGGTGGGGGCCGAAGACACTGAAGCTTTCTTT
TRBJ1-6	TRBD1	TRBV4-1	CASSITGVNSPLHF	TGCGCCAGCAGTATAACAGGGGTGAATTCACCCCTCCACTTT
TRBJ1-5	.	TRBV28	CASRGGGFSNQPQHF	TGTGCCAGCAGAGGGGGGGGTTTTAGCAATCAGCCCCAGCATTTT
TRBJ1-5	.	TRBV28	CASYRVGNQPQHF	TGTGCCAGTTACAGGGTAGGCAATCAGCCCCAGCATTTT
TRBJ1-2	TRBD1	TRBV28	CASSPLTGLGYTF	TGTGCCAGCAGTCCCTTGACAGGGCTTGGCTACACCTTC
TRBJ2-1	.	TRBV15	CATSWEAGYLYNEQFF	TGTGCCACCAGCTGGGAAGCGGGTTACCTTTACAATGAGCAGTTCTTC
TRBJ1-2	.	TRBV28	CASSPRGGYTF	TGTGCCAGCAGCCCCCGCGGAGGCTACACCTTC
TRBJ2-3	TRBD2	TRBV9	CASSGPGLAGNTDTQYF	TGTGCCAGCAGTGGTCCGGGACTAGCGGGGAACACAGATACGCAGTATTTT
TRBJ2-1	.	TRBV7-9	CASSPRSDSYNEQFF	TGTGCCAGCAGCCCTAGATCCGACTCCTACAATGAGCAGTTCTTC
TRBJ1-4	.	TRBV3-1/TRBV3-2	CASRSSDEKLFF	TGTGCCAGCAGAAGCTCGGATGAAAAACTGTTTTTT